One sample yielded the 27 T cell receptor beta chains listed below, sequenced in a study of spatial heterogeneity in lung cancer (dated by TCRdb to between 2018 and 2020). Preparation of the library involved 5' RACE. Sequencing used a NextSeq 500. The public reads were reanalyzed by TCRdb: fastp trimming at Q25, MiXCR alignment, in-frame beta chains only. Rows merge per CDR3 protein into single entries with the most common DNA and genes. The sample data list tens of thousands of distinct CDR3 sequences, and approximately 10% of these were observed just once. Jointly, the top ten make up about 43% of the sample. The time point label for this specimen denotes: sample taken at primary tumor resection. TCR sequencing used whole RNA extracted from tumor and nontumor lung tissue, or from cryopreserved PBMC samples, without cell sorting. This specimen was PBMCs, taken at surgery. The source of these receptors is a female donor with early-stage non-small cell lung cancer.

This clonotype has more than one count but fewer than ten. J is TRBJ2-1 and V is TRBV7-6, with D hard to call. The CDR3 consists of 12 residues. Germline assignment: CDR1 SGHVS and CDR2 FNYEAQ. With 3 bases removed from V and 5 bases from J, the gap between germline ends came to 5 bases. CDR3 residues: CASSLTHNEQFF. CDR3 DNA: TGTGCCAGCAGCTTGACACACAATGAGCAGTTCTTC.

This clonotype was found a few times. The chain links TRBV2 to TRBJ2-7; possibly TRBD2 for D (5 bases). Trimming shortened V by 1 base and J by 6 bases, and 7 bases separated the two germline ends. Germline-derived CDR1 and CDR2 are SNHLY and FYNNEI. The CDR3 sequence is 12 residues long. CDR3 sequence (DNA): TGTGCCAGCAGTGAAGTCCGGGGCGAGCAGTACTTC. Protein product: CASSEVRGEQYF.

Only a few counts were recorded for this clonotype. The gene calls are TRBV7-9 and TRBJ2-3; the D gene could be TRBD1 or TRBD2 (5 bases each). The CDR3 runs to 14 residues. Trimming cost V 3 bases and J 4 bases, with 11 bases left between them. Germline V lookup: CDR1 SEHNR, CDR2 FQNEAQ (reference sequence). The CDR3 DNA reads TGTGCCAGCAGCTTTTTCAGGGACCCAGATACGCAGTATTTT. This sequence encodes CASSFFRDPDTQYF.

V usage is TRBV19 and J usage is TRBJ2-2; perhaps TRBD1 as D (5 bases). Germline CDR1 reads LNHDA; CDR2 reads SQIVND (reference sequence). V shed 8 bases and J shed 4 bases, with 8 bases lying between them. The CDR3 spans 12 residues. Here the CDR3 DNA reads TGTGCCAGTCTAGGGGCCACCGGGGAGCTGTTTTTT. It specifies CASLGATGELFF.

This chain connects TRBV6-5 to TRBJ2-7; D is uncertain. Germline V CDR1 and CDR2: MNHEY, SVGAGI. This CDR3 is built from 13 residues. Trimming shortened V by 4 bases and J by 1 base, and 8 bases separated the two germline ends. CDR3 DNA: TGTGCCAGCAGTTTTGGGGTATCCTACGAGCAGTACTTC. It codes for CASSFGVSYEQYF.

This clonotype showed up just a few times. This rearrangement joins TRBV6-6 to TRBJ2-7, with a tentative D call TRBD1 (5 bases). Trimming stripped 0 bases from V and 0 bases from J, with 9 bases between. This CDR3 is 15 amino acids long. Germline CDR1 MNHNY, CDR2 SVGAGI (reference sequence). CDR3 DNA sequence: TGTGCCAGCAGTTACTCTTTACAGGTCTCCTACGAGCAGTACTTC. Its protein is CASSYSLQVSYEQYF.

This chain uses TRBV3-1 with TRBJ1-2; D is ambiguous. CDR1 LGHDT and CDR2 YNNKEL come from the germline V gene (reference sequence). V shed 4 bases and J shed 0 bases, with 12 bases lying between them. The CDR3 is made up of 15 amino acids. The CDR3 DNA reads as TGTGCCAGCAGCCCGAGACTGTTAGCTAACTATGGCTACACCTTC. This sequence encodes CASSPRLLANYGYTF. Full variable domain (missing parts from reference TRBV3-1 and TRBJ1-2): DTAVSQTPKYLVTQMGNDKSIKCEQNLGHDTMYWYKQDSKKFLKIMFSYNNKELIINETVPNRFSPKSPDKAHLNLHINSLELGDSAVYFCASSPRLLANYGYTFGSGTRLTVV.

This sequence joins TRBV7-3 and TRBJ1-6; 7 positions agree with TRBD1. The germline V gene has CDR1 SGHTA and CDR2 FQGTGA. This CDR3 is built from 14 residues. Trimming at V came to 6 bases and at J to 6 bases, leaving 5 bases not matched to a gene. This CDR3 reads CASSSQGTNSPLHF. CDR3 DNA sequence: TGTGCCAGCAGTTCACAGGGGACTAATTCACCCCTCCACTTT.

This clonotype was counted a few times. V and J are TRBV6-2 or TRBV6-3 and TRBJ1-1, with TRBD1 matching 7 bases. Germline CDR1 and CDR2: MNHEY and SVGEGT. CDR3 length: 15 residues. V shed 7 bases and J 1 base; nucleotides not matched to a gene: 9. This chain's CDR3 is CASTPSGQTNTEAFF. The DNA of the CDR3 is TGTGCCAGCACTCCCTCGGGACAGACGAACACTGAAGCTTTCTTT.

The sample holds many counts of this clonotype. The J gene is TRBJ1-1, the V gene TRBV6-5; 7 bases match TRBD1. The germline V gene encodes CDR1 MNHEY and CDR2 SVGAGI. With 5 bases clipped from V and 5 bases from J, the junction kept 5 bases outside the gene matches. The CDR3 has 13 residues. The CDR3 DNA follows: TGTGCCAGCAGTCCGACAGGGTGGACTGAAGCTTTCTTT. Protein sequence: CASSPTGWTEAFF.

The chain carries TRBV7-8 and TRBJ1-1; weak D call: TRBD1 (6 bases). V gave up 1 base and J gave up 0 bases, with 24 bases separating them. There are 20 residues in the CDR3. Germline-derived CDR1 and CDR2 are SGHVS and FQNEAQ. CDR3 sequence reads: CASSLGPRTAYRVMNTEAFF. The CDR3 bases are TGTGCCAGCAGCTTAGGTCCCCGGACAGCATATAGGGTAATGAACACTGAAGCTTTCTTT.

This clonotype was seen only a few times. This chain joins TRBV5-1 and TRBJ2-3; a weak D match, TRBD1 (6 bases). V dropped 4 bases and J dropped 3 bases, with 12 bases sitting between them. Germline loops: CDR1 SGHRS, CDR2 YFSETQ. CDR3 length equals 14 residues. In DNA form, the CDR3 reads TGCGCCAGCAGCCCTACCGGGACAACAGATACGCAGTATTTT. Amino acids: CASSPTGTTDTQYF.

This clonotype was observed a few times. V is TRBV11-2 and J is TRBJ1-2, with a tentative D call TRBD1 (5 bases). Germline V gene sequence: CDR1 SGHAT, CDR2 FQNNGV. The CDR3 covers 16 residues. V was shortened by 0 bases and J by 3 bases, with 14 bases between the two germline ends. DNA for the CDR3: TGTGCCAGCAGCTTAGACAGGGTTCGCCTGGACTATGGCTACACCTTC. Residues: CASSLDRVRLDYGYTF.

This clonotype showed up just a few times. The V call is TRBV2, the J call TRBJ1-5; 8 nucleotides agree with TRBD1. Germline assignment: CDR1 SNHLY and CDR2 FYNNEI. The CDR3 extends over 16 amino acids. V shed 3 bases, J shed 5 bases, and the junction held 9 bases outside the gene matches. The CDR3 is CASSDVVGQGYQPQHF. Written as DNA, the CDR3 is TGTGCCAGCAGTGATGTAGTCGGACAGGGTTATCAGCCCCAGCATTTT.

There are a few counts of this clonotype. CDR3 sequence: CASAGHLNTEAFF. The CDR3 coding sequence is TGTGCTAGTGCCGGACATTTGAACACTGAAGCTTTCTTT. The chain couples TRBV12-5 to TRBJ1-1, with D possibly TRBD1 on 5 matching bases. The CDR3 runs 13 residues. Germline loops: CDR1 LGHNT, CDR2 FRNRAP. Trimming took 7 bases from V and 0 from J, leaving 9 bases between them. Together with reference TRBV12-5 and TRBJ1-1, the CDR3 gives the full variable domain: DARVTQTPRHKVTEMGQEVTMRCQPILGHNTVFWYRQTMMQGLELLAYFRNRAPLDDSGMPKDRFSAEMPDATLATLKIQPSEPRDSAVYFCASAGHLNTEAFFGQGTRLTVV.

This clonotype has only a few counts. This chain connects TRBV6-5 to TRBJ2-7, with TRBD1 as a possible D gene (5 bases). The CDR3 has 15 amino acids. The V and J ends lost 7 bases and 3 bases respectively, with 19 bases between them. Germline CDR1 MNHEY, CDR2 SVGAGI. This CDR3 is CASIKGPGGGYEQYF. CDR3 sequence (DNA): TGTGCCAGCATCAAGGGGCCAGGCGGCGGCTACGAGCAGTACTTC.

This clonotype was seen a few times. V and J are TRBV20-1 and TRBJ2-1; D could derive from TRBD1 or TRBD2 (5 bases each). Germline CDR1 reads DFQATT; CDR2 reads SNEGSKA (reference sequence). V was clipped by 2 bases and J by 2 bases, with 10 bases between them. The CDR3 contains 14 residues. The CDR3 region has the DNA TGCAGTGCTAGACGAGGGGCCCCCTACAATGAGCAGTTCTTC. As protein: CSARRGAPYNEQFF.

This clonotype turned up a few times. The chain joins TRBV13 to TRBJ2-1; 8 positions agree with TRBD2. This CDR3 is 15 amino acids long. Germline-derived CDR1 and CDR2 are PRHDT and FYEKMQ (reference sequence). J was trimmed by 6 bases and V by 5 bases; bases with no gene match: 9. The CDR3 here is CASSPPGGQVNEQFF. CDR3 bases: TGTGCCAGCAGCCCGCCGGGGGGGCAGGTCAATGAGCAGTTCTTC.

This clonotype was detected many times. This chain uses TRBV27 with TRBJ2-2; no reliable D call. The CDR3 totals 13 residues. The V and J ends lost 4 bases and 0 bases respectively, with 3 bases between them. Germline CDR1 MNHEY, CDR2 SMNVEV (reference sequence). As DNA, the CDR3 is TGTGCCAGCAGTTCCACGAACACCGGGGAGCTGTTTTTT. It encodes CASSSTNTGELFF.

The CDR3 DNA reads as TGTGCCAGCCCGCAGGGGATGAACACTGAAGCTTTCTTT. It specifies CASPQGMNTEAFF. This rearrangement joins TRBV6-6 to TRBJ1-1; TRBD1 might be the D (6 bases). The CDR3 extends over 13 amino acids. Trimming pared 8 bases from V and 0 bases from J, leaving 10 bases between. The germline CDR1 and CDR2 sequences are MNHNY and SVGAGI (reference sequence).

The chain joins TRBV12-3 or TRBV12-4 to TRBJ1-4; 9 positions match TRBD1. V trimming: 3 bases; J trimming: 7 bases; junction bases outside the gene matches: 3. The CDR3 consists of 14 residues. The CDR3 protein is CASSFGQGIEKLFF. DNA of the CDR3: TGTGCCAGCAGTTTCGGACAGGGGATTGAAAAACTGTTTTTT.

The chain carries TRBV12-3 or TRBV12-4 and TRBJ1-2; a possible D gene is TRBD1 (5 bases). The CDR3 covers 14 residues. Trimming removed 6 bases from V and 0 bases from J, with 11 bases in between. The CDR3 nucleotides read TGTGCCAGCAGCACGACAGCAACTAACTATGGCTACACCTTC. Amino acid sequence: CASSTTATNYGYTF.

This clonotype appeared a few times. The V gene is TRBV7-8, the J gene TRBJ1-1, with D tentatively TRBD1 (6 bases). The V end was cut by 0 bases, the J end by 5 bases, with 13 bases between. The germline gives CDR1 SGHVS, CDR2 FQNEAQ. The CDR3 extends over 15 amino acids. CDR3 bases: TGTGCCAGCAGCTTAGCGATGAGGGGGGGTACTGAAGCTTTCTTT. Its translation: CASSLAMRGGTEAFF.

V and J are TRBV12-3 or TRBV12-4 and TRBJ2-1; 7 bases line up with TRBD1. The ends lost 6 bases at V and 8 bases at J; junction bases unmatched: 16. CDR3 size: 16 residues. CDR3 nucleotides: TGTGCCAGCAGCCATCCGCAGGGCACAGGGGTACATGAGCAGTTCTTC. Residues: CASSHPQGTGVHEQFF.

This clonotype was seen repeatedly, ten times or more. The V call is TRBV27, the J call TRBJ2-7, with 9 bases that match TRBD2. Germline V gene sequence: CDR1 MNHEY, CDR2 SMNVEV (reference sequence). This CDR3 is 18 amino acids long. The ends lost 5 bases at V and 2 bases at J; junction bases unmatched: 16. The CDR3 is CASSPPYTGASGTYEQYF. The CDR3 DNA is TGTGCCAGCAGTCCACCCTATACGGGCGCTAGCGGGACCTACGAGCAGTACTTC.

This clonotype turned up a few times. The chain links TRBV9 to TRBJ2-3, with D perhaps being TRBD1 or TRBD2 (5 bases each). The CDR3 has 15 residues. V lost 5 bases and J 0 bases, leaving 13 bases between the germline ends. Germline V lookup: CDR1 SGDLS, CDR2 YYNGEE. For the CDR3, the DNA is TGTGCCAGCAGTCCCGGGACCGTTAGCACAGATACGCAGTATTTT. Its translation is CASSPGTVSTDTQYF.

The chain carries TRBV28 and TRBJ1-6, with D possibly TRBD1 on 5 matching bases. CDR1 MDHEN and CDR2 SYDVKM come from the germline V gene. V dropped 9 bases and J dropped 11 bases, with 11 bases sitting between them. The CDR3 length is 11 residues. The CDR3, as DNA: TGTGCCAGTTCTGGGGCGCCACCCCTCCACTTT. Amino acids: CASSGAPPLHF.